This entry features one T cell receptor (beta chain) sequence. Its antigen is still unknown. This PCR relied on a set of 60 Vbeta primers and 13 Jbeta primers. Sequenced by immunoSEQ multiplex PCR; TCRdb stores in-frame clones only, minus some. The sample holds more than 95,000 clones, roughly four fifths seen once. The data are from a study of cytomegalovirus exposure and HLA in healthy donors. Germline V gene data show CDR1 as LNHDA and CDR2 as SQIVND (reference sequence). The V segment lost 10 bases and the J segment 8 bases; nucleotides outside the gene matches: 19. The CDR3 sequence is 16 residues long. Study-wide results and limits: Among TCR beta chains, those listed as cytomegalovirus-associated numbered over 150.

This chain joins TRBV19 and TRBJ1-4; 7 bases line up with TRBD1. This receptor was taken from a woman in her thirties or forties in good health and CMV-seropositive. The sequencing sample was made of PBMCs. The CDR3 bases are TGTGCCACCAGACAGGGTCCATTAACCTTGAGGGAAAAACTGTTTTTT. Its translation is CATRQGPLTLREKLFF. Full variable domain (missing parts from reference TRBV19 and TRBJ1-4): DGGITQSPKYLFRKEGQNVTLSCEQNLNHDAMYWYRQDPGQGLRLIYYSQIVNDFQKGDIAEGYSVSREKKESFPLTVTSAQKNPTAFYLCATRQGPLTLREKLFFGSGTQLSVL.